The next 28 T cell receptor beta chains were all read from a single sample in a study of regulatory T cells in long-lasting Graves disease. To make TCR beta libraries, researchers used iRepertoire HTBI primers and Arm-PCR of CDR3 regions. Each CDR3 protein gets one entry after TCRdb re-called the multiplex PCR reads with MiXCR. This sample has approximately 400,000 distinct CDR3 sequences, with less than 25% found just once. This sample's time point: persistent/refractory GD, antithyroid drugs over 5 years with positive TRAb. After RNA was extracted from PBMCs, the TCR library was made from it. Sequenced material: peripheral blood mononuclear cells (PBMCs), taken when the disease was refractory, from a patient treated with antithyroid drugs. Receptors originate from a female donor with Graves disease.

There are a few counts of this clonotype. Just one base apart from a much larger clone, this may be a read error. V gene TRBV12-3 or TRBV12-4 combines with J gene TRBJ2-5, with TRBD1 as a possible D gene (6 bases). This CDR3 is built from 13 residues. The CDR3 DNA follows: TGTGCCAGCAGTTTTGGGGGCCCAGAGGCCCAGTACTTC. Translated: CASSFGGPEAQYF.

This clonotype has at least ten counts. The V call is TRBV2, the J call TRBJ2-2; either TRBD1 or TRBD2 may supply D (6 bases each). The V end lost 3 bases, the J end lost 7 bases, and 9 bases lay between the germline ends. CDR3 length: 13 amino acids. Germline V gene lookup returns CDR1 SNHLY and CDR2 FYNNEI. The CDR3 DNA follows: TGTGCCAGCAGTGAGAGGGGGGTCGGGGAGCTGTTTTTT. This gives the protein CASSERGVGELFF.

The rearrangement links TRBV6-1 to TRBJ2-2; D is perhaps TRBD2 (6 bases). The CDR3 runs to 16 residues. Trimming took off 7 bases at V and 6 bases at J, with 21 bases between the two ends. Germline assignment: CDR1 MNHNS and CDR2 SASEGT. The CDR3 DNA follows: TGTGCCAGCACCTCTCTCGGGAGAGTTGCTGCCGGGGAGCTGTTTTTT. Translating it yields CASTSLGRVAAGELFF.

This clonotype was seen many times. The CDR3 spells CASSAPAQETQYF. CDR3 coding DNA: TGTGCCAGCAGTGCCCCAGCCCAAGAGACCCAGTACTTC. The chain employs TRBV2 and TRBJ2-5; D is undetermined. This CDR3 has 13 amino acids. V dropped 4 bases and J dropped 1 base, with 7 bases sitting between them. Germline V gene sequence: CDR1 SNHLY, CDR2 FYNNEI.

This clonotype was observed at least ten times. The V call is TRBV2, the J call TRBJ2-7; D is uncertain. The germline V gene has CDR1 SNHLY and CDR2 FYNNEI. The CDR3 is 13 amino acids. With 8 bases removed from V and 3 bases from J, the gap between germline ends came to 14 bases. The CDR3 protein is CASDPVGVYEQYF. For the CDR3, the DNA is TGTGCCAGCGATCCAGTGGGCGTCTACGAGCAGTACTTC. Full variable domain (missing parts from reference TRBV2 and TRBJ2-7): EPEVTQTPSHQVTQMGQEVILRCVPISNHLYFYWYRQILGQKVEFLVSFYNNEISEKSEIFDDQFSVERPDGSNFTLKIRSTKLEDSAMYFCASDPVGVYEQYFGPGTRLTVT.

At least ten counts were recorded for this clonotype. The V call is TRBV2, the J call TRBJ2-7; no definite D call. V was pared by 5 bases and J by 6 bases, with 11 bases between. Looked up from germline, CDR1 is SNHLY and CDR2 is FYNNEI. This CDR3 has 12 residues. DNA of the CDR3: TGTGCCAGCAGTCTCCCCCCGGGCGAGCAGTACTTC. Its translation: CASSLPPGEQYF.

This clonotype was observed a few times. The chain carries TRBV24-1 and TRBJ2-7; possibly TRBD1 for D (5 bases). Looked up from germline, CDR1 is KGHDR and CDR2 is SFDVKD. The CDR3 covers 15 residues. Trimming pared 8 bases from V and 2 bases from J, leaving 18 bases between. The CDR3 DNA sequence: TGTGCCACCACCGCAGGGCCGGGTCCCACCTACGAGCAGTACTTC. Translated: CATTAGPGPTYEQYF.

This clonotype was picked up a small number of times. The chain links TRBV6-2 or TRBV6-3 to TRBJ1-5, with 11 nucleotides matching TRBD1. Per the germline V gene, CDR1 is MNHEY and CDR2 is SVGEGT. The CDR3 has 14 residues. J lost 3 bases, V lost 6 bases, and 1 base had no gene match. In nucleotides, the CDR3 is TGTGCCAGCAGGGACAGGGGGCTCAATCAGCCCCAGCATTTT. Its protein is CASRDRGLNQPQHF.

This clonotype was picked up many times. J is TRBJ1-1 and V is TRBV6-9; D is unclear. There are 13 residues in the CDR3. Germline V CDR1 and CDR2: MNHGY, SVAAGI. The V and J ends lost 3 bases and 3 bases respectively, with 8 bases between them. The DNA for the CDR3 is TGTGCCAGCAGTTACTCCAAGTACACTGAAGCTTTCTTT. It is translated as CASSYSKYTEAFF.

This clonotype was recorded at least ten times. The chain recombines TRBV6-1 with TRBJ2-2; D not certain. The CDR3 is made up of 14 amino acids. The germline CDR1 and CDR2 sequences are MNHNS and SASEGT. V lost 8 bases and J lost 0, with 10 bases in between. CDR3: CASLSRPNTGELFF. The CDR3 DNA reads TGTGCCAGCTTGTCCAGGCCGAACACCGGGGAGCTGTTTTTT.

CDR3 DNA sequence: TGTGCCACCGCGGACTACACTGAAGCTTTCTTT. It specifies CATADYTEAFF. This chain links TRBV6-2 or TRBV6-3 with TRBJ1-1; D unclear. This CDR3 comprises 11 residues. Germline lookup yields CDR1 MNHEY and CDR2 SVGEGT. V was cut by 10 bases and J by 3 bases, with 9 bases left in between.

The chain uses TRBV2 and TRBJ2-3, with D maybe TRBD1 (6 bases). Per germline, CDR1 SNHLY and CDR2 FYNNEI. The CDR3 has 11 amino acids. V shed 10 bases and J shed 3 bases, with 8 bases lying between them. The CDR3 DNA reads TGTGCCATTAGGGGGACAGATACGCAGTATTTT. It translates to CAIRGTDTQYF.

This clonotype was counted many times. The chain joins TRBV6-1 to TRBJ1-4, with D possibly matching TRBD1 (6 bases). Germline V lookup: CDR1 MNHNS, CDR2 SASEGT. The V gene lost 4 bases and the J gene lost 7 bases, with 25 bases spanning the gap. The CDR3 has 18 residues. The CDR3 bases are TGTGCCAGCAGTGCGAATGTTTGGTTGGGGGCTTGGAGTGAAAAACTGTTTTTT. Its translation: CASSANVWLGAWSEKLFF.

There are many counts of this clonotype. The rearrangement joins TRBV27 to TRBJ2-7; the match to TRBD2 covers 13 bases. In germline, CDR1 is MNHEY, CDR2 SMNVEV (reference sequence). With V trimmed by 3 bases and J by 6 bases, 14 bases remained unmatched. The CDR3 consists of 18 residues. DNA for the CDR3: TGTGCCAGCAGTTTGAAAGGGCCAGTGACTAGCGGGAGGAGCGAGCAGTACTTC. As protein: CASSLKGPVTSGRSEQYF.

This clonotype was picked up many times. This chain connects TRBV28 to TRBJ2-7; D is uncertain. Germline V gene sequence: CDR1 MDHEN, CDR2 SYDVKM. V shed 6 bases and J shed 5 bases, with 11 bases lying between them. The CDR3 length is 12 residues. The CDR3, as DNA: TGTGCCAGCAGCTTAGGCCATGACGAGCAGTACTTC. Translation gives CASSLGHDEQYF.

The chain joins TRBV29-1 to TRBJ2-3, with D perhaps matching TRBD2 (6 bases). The V and J ends lost 1 base and 2 bases respectively, with 13 bases between them. CDR1 and CDR2 from the germline V gene are SQVTM and ANQGSEA. The CDR3 spans 15 residues. CDR3 DNA: TGCAGCGTTGAAGTCGGGGAGGATGCCACAGATACGCAGTATTTT. This codes for CSVEVGEDATDTQYF.

The V and J genes are TRBV4-3 and TRBJ1-2; weak D call: TRBD1 (5 bases). The CDR3 is made up of 15 amino acids. Germline CDR1 LGHNA, CDR2 YSLEER. Trimming cost V 0 bases and J 4 bases, with 12 bases left between them. The CDR3 loop reads CASSQDGWGSYGYTF. The CDR3 region has the DNA TGCGCCAGCAGCCAAGATGGTTGGGGCAGCTATGGCTACACCTTC.

CDR3 region: CASSLASTALHNEQFF. CDR3 nucleotide sequence: TGTGCCAGCAGCTTAGCGAGTACTGCACTCCACAATGAGCAGTTCTTC. The gene calls are TRBV7-2 and TRBJ2-1; D unresolved. CDR3 length equals 16 residues. Looked up from germline, CDR1 is SGHTA and CDR2 is FQGNSA. With 0 bases removed from V and 5 bases from J, the gap between germline ends came to 14 bases.

This clonotype was recorded at least ten times. V is TRBV6-1 and J is TRBJ2-7, with D perhaps matching TRBD1 (6 bases). This CDR3 comprises 11 residues. Deletions cut 3 bases from V and 6 bases from J, with 6 bases between. Germline V lookup: CDR1 MNHNS, CDR2 SASEGT. The CDR3 region is CASSDRGEQYF. The CDR3 DNA follows: TGTGCCAGCAGTGACAGGGGCGAGCAGTACTTC.

A remark on this clonotype: This may arise from a read error, as a much more abundant clone is one base away. The rearrangement links TRBV6-1 to TRBJ2-2, with TRBD1 matching 8 bases. Trimming at V came to 5 bases and at J to 4 bases, leaving 3 bases not matched to a gene. Per the germline V gene, CDR1 is MNHNS and CDR2 is SASEGT. This CDR3 comprises 14 residues. This CDR3 reads CASSRQGSTGELFF. CDR3 nucleotides: TGTGCCAGCAGTCGACAGGGGAGCACCGGGGAGCTGTTTTTT.

This clonotype has at least ten counts. V and J are TRBV5-1 and TRBJ1-2; a weak D match, TRBD1 (6 bases). The CDR3 length is 13 residues. The V end lost 4 bases, the J end lost 6 bases, and 13 bases lay between the germline ends. CDR1 and CDR2 (germline): SGHRS, YFSETQ. Written as DNA, the CDR3 is TGCGCCAGCAGCGGCAATGGGGGCGATGGCTACACCTTC. This codes for CASSGNGGDGYTF.

The chain joins TRBV5-1 to TRBJ1-3, with D perhaps matching TRBD1 (6 bases). Trimming stripped 2 bases from V and 3 bases from J, with 12 bases between. This CDR3 region has 15 residues. CDR1 is SGHRS and CDR2 is YFSETQ in the germline V gene. The chain's CDR3 is CASSFEQGGGNTIYF. The CDR3 DNA reads TGCGCCAGCAGCTTTGAACAGGGTGGTGGAAACACCATATATTTT.

The chain links TRBV29-1 to TRBJ1-1; D call uncertain. Germline V CDR1 and CDR2: SQVTM, ANQGSEA. The CDR3 runs 11 residues. Trimming left V 6 bases short and J 5 bases short, with 10 bases between. CDR3 nucleotide sequence: TGCAGCGTAGTCGTGTTGACTGAAGCTTTCTTT. This gives the protein CSVVVLTEAFF.

This clonotype was counted many times. CDR3 DNA sequence: TGTGCCAGCTCACTGGGACCCGAGGGCATTCAGTACTTC. The encoded protein is CASSLGPEGIQYF. The rearrangement uses TRBV18 and TRBJ2-4; D is perhaps TRBD1 or TRBD2 (5 bases each). This CDR3 region has 13 residues. Per the germline V gene, CDR1 is KGHSH and CDR2 is LQKENI. Deletions cut 4 bases from V and 9 bases from J, with 13 bases between.

This clonotype appeared a few times. This chain links TRBV28 with TRBJ1-5; no definite D call. Germline V lookup: CDR1 MDHEN, CDR2 SYDVKM. V lost 6 bases, J lost 8 bases, and 14 bases lay in between. CDR3 length equals 13 residues. CDR3 DNA sequence: TGTGCCAGCAGCAGTATAAATGGCGAGCCCCAGCATTTT. It encodes CASSSINGEPQHF.

This clonotype was seen at least ten times. This chain joins TRBV12-3 or TRBV12-4 and TRBJ2-5; 14 bases agree with TRBD2. The CDR3 extends over 17 amino acids. The ends lost 2 bases at V and 9 bases at J; junction bases unmatched: 11. Here the CDR3 reads CASSLLGLAGERGSQYF. The CDR3 DNA reads as TGTGCCAGCAGTTTACTGGGACTAGCGGGAGAAAGAGGGTCCCAGTACTTC.

The rearrangement uses TRBV20-1 and TRBJ1-6; 9 bases line up with TRBD1. Germline loops: CDR1 DFQATT, CDR2 SNEGSKA (reference sequence). The CDR3 spans 15 residues. The V gene end was trimmed by 2 bases and the J gene end by 5 bases; junction bases not matched to a gene: 4. In DNA form, the CDR3 reads TGCAGTGCTAGATCGGGACAGGGCGATAATTCACCCCTCCACTTT. Translation: CSARSGQGDNSPLHF.

This clonotype was recorded many times. V is TRBV29-1 and J is TRBJ2-7, with 13 bases lining up with TRBD2. Per germline, CDR1 SQVTM and CDR2 ANQGSEA. The CDR3 sequence is 14 residues long. The trim removed 6 bases at V and 5 bases at J, leaving 7 bases unmatched. The CDR3 nucleotides are TGCAGCGTCAGGACTAGCGGGAGAGGGAACGAGCAGTACTTC. Amino acids: CSVRTSGRGNEQYF.